This T cell receptor (beta chain) was profiled in a study of response to subunit inactivated influenza vaccine. From germline, CDR1 is MNHEY and CDR2 SVGEGT. The ends were cut back, 6 bases at V and 3 bases at J, with 8 bases in the middle. The CDR3 spans 12 residues. TCRdb reprocessed the RT-PCR reads with MiXCR, giving one entry per CDR3 protein. The sample carries a few hundred thousand distinct CDR3 sequences, 12% recorded once. The TCR was taken from a man aged 45-65 years who received an inactivated influenza vaccine. The sample here was non-naive T cells sorted from PBMCs, taken around two weeks before vaccination. The chain recombines TRBV6-2 or TRBV6-3 with TRBJ2-5; no firm D call. The CDR3 coding sequence is TGTGCCAGCAGCCCGGTGGAAGAGACCCAGTACTTC. Encoded protein: CASSPVEETQYF.